A selection of T cell receptor beta chains follows, all from one sample in a study of T cell responses to AZD1222 COVID-19 vaccine. Profiled with immunoSEQ multiplex PCR; TCRdb holds only in-frame clones, not every one. This sample yields 85,000 to 130,000 clones, of which 88% are seen a single time; more than 8% belongs to the top ten. The source was peripheral blood, collected on day 0 of AZD1222 vaccination. The receptors originated from an adult in good health. The CDR3 runs from the conserved cysteine through the conserved F or W. A D gene is named only where the DNA matches it firmly. Rows may omit the clone size; those that give it use once, few, many or a size class.

V gene	CDR3 length	clone size	J gene	D gene	CDR3 DNA	CDR3 protein
TRBV5-1	15	-	TRBJ2-5	-	TGCGCCAGCAGCTTTAGGGTTGGGAAACAAGAGACCCAGTACTTC	CASSFRVGKQETQYF
TRBV7-9	14	few	TRBJ2-7	-	TGTGCCAGCGGACGAGGGGCAGACTACTACGAGCAGTACTTC	CASGRGADYYEQYF
TRBV28	13	-	TRBJ2-5	-	TGTGCCAGCAGTAGGGGCCGCCCGGAGACCCAGTACTTC	CASSRGRPETQYF
TRBV30	12	-	TRBJ1-2	-	TGTGCCTGGAGGGGGGGGGTCTATGGCTACACCTTC	CAWRGGVYGYTF
TRBV5-4	16	-	TRBJ2-2	-	TGTGCCAGCAGCTTGGCCCTTAACAAAAACACCGGGGAGCTGTTTTTT	CASSLALNKNTGELFF
TRBV3-1/TRBV3-2	12	-	TRBJ2-3	-	TGTGCCAGCAGCCAAGGAGCCTCGGCGCAGTATTTT	CASSQGASAQYF
TRBV27	16	-	TRBJ1-1	TRBD1	TGTGCCAGCAGTTCGACAGGGTTTGGGGGGGACACTGAAGCTTTCTTT	CASSSTGFGGDTEAFF
TRBV9	15	-	TRBJ1-2	TRBD1	TGTGCCAGCAGCGTAGCCCCGAACAGGGGGGATGGCTACACCTTC	CASSVAPNRGDGYTF
TRBV2	14	-	TRBJ1-2	-	TGTGCCAGCAGTGAACGCCGGACTGATTATGGCTACACCTTC	CASSERRTDYGYTF
TRBV15	13	-	TRBJ1-2	-	TGTGCCACCAGCAGAGAACCTTACGATGGCTACACCTTC	CATSREPYDGYTF
TRBV19	15	few	TRBJ2-1	TRBD2	TGTGCCAGTAGGCAGGCTAGCGGGAGATACAATGAGCAGTTCTTC	CASRQASGRYNEQFF
TRBV7-3	15	-	TRBJ1-4	TRBD1	TGTGCCAGCAGCCAATCCGGGACAGGGGGTGAAAAACTGTTTTTT	CASSQSGTGGEKLFF
TRBV29-1	11	-	TRBJ1-2	-	TGCAGCGTCCCGAGGGGGTATGGCTACACCTTC	CSVPRGYGYTF
TRBV18	12	-	TRBJ1-5	-	TGTGCCAGCTCAACGGCCAATCAGCCCCAGCATTTT	CASSTANQPQHF
TRBV28	14	-	TRBJ1-3	-	TGTGCCACCGTATCTCCGGGGACTGGAAACACCATATATTTT	CATVSPGTGNTIYF
TRBV9	16	-	TRBJ2-2	TRBD2	TGTGCCAGCAGCGTCCTAGCGGGAAAGAACACCGGGGAGCTGTTTTTT	CASSVLAGKNTGELFF
TRBV28	17	-	TRBJ2-2	TRBD2	TGTGCCAGCATGGCATCGATAAGCGGGAGAACGTACGGGGAGCTGTTTTTT	CASMASISGRTYGELFF
TRBV18	15	-	TRBJ2-4	-	TGTGCCAGCTCGCCACCGATTAACCGAGGGAACATTCAGTACTTC	CASSPPINRGNIQYF
TRBV7-2	14	-	TRBJ1-5	-	TGTGCCAGCAGCTTAGCGGGGGTCGGTGAGCCCCAGCATTTT	CASSLAGVGEPQHF
TRBV6-5	14	-	TRBJ2-7	TRBD2	TGTGCCACCACCGGGACTAAGTCTGTGGGGGAGCAGTACTTC	CATTGTKSVGEQYF
TRBV6-5	11	-	TRBJ2-7	-	TGTGCCAGCAGGACCGGGGGTCCCTGGTACTTC	CASRTGGPWYF
TRBV7-2	14	-	TRBJ2-2	-	TGTGCCAGCAGTAAGGACCTATCCCGGGACAAGCTGTTTTTT	CASSKDLSRDKLFF
TRBV9	15	few	TRBJ2-2	-	TGTGCCAGCAGCGTAGATGACTTTCGCACCGGGGAGCTGTTTTTT	CASSVDDFRTGELFF
TRBV29-1	15	-	TRBJ2-5	-	TGCAGCGTTGAAGATGAAGGGCAGGCCCAAGAGACCCAGTACTTC	CSVEDEGQAQETQYF
TRBV5-6	15	once	TRBJ1-6	TRBD1	TGTGCCAGCAGCGCCTGGGGACAGGGGGTTTCACCCCTCCACTTT	CASSAWGQGVSPLHF
TRBV30	13	once	TRBJ1-1	-	TGTGCCTGGAGCGGAGCTGGGAACACTGAAGCTTTCTTT	CAWSGAGNTEAFF
TRBV25-1	13	-	TRBJ2-1	-	TGTGCCAGCAGCCCGACAGGCTACAATGAGCAGTTCTTC	CASSPTGYNEQFF
TRBV7-9	10	few	TRBJ2-2	-	TGTGCCATCGACACCGGGGAGCTGTTTTTT	CAIDTGELFF
TRBV18	17	-	TRBJ1-5	TRBD1	TGTGCCAGCTCAAATATCGGACAGGGGGCCAGCAATCAGCCCCAGCATTTT	CASSNIGQGASNQPQHF
TRBV5-4	15	-	TRBJ1-4	-	TGTGCCAGCAGCTTGTCGGGGGGTGGCGGTGAAAAACTGTTTTTT	CASSLSGGGGEKLFF
TRBV7-9	14	-	TRBJ1-1	-	TGTGCCAGCAGCTTTACAGGACAAAACACTGAAGCTTTCTTT	CASSFTGQNTEAFF
TRBV19	14	-	TRBJ1-6	TRBD1	TGTGCCAGTAGTATACCCGGACAGGGGGCACCCCTCCACTTT	CASSIPGQGAPLHF
TRBV10-1	13	-	TRBJ1-3	-	TGCGCCAGCATGAAGACCTCTGGAAACACCATATATTTT	CASMKTSGNTIYF
TRBV19	15	-	TRBJ2-5	-	TGTGCCAGTAGCCTCGAGACGGAATTCCAAGAGACCCAGTACTTC	CASSLETEFQETQYF
TRBV29-1	16	-	TRBJ2-2	TRBD2	TGCAGCGTTGACTCCGGGCGGGGGTTTAAGGTCGGGGAGCTGTTTTTT	CSVDSGRGFKVGELFF
TRBV28	14	few	TRBJ2-7	-	TGTGCCAGCAGGGCCACAGGGAACACCTACGAGCAGTACTTC	CASRATGNTYEQYF
TRBV14	13	-	TRBJ1-3	-	TGTGCCAGCAGTTGGGACTACCGTGACACCATATATTTT	CASSWDYRDTIYF
TRBV18	15	-	TRBJ2-4	TRBD1	TGTGCCAGCTCACAAGAGGGACAGTCAAAAAACATTCAGTACTTC	CASSQEGQSKNIQYF
TRBV28	13	-	TRBJ2-7	-	TGTGCCAGCAGACGGGCTGTCTTCTACGAGCAGTACTTC	CASRRAVFYEQYF
TRBV4-1	15	-	TRBJ1-1	-	TGCGCCAGCAGCCAAGATCGAGCGGTTTTCACTGAAGCTTTCTTT	CASSQDRAVFTEAFF
TRBV30	14	few	TRBJ2-2	-	TGTGCCTGGAGTGAGGGACACTGGATCGGGGAGCTGTTTTTT	CAWSEGHWIGELFF
TRBV7-2	15	-	TRBJ1-5	TRBD1	TGTGCCAGCAGCTTAGGGACAGGGCTTACTCAGCCCCAGCATTTT	CASSLGTGLTQPQHF
TRBV5-1	22	-	TRBJ2-4	TRBD2	TGCGCCAGCAGCTCGATTGGCGGTACTAGCGGGAGAAGGGTCCTAGCCAAAAACATTCAGTACTTC	CASSSIGGTSGRRVLAKNIQYF
TRBV28	12	-	TRBJ1-2	-	TGTGCCGGCGGACAGTCGAACTATGGCTACACCTTC	CAGGQSNYGYTF
TRBV7-9	17	few	TRBJ2-1	TRBD2	TGTGCCAGCAGCTCCTTACAGCGGGGTGGGGCCTACAATGAGCAGTTCTTC	CASSSLQRGGAYNEQFF
TRBV7-9	16	-	TRBJ1-5	-	TGTGCCAGCAACATCTACTCCGGAGGGAGAGCTCAGCCCCAGCATTTT	CASNIYSGGRAQPQHF
TRBV7-8	14	-	TRBJ2-3	-	TGTGCCAGCAACCCCGACAGAAACACAGATACGCAGTATTTT	CASNPDRNTDTQYF
TRBV7-6	15	-	TRBJ1-6	-	TGTGCCAGCAGCTCCTCCGGGGGGAAAAATTCACCCCTCCACTTT	CASSSSGGKNSPLHF